This T cell receptor beta chain was obtained from a study of graft-versus-host responses after intestinal transplantation. Points from the study as a whole: The marrow of recipients harbored GvH clones, and ileum or blood showed some of them first. Graft-donor T cell macrochimerism in patients accompanied high graft-versus-host to host-versus-graft clonal ratios in allografts.

Notes on this clone: The antigen remains undetermined.

Trimming removed 5 bases from V and 4 bases from J; junction bases left unmatched: 8. The CDR3 sequence is 14 residues long. Germline V CDR1 and CDR2: SEHNR, FQNEAQ (reference sequence). The method was immunoSEQ multiplex PCR; TCRdb's version includes in-frame clones alone and lacks a portion of them. The sample contains tens of thousands of clones, 93% of which appear only once. The sequence was obtained from a human donor who received an intestinal transplant. The sample here was unstimulated CD8+ T cells sorted from spleen or lymph node cells, taken before intestinal transplant. V is TRBV7-9 and J is TRBJ2-7; 7 bases agree with TRBD2. CDR3 in DNA: TGTGCCAGCAGCCCACCTCGGGGGGTTTACGAGCAGTACTTC. Its protein product is CASSPPRGVYEQYF.